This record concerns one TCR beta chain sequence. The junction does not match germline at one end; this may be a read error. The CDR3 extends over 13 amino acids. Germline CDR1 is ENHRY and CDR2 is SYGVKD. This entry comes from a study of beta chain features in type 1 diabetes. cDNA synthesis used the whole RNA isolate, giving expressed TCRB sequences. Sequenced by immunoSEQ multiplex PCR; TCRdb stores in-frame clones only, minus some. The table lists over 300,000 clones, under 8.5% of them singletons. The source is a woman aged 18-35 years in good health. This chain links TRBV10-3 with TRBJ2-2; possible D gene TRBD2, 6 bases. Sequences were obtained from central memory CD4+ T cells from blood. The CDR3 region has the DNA TGTGCCAACAGTTGGGACTCGACCGGGGAGCTGTTTTTT. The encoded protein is CANSWDSTGELFF.